Listed below are T cell receptor beta chains from one sample, sequenced in a study of OX40 agonist ivuxolimab in advanced cancers. TCRdb's copy holds only in-frame clones and misses some; the assay was immunoSEQ multiplex PCR. The table includes 70,000 to 100,000 clones, about nine tenths detected once. The source was CD4+ or CD8+ T cells sorted from blood, collected in a trial of the OX40 agonist ivuxolimab. The receptor set was obtained from an adult with an advanced solid tumor such as melanoma, head and neck, liver or kidney cancer. Both conserved end residues are trimmed from each CDR3. A D gene is named only where the DNA matches it firmly.

CDR3 protein,D gene,J gene,CDR3 length,V gene
ASTERGDYYNEQF,.,TRBJ2-1,13,TRBV9
ASSAGQGTGGELF,TRBD1,TRBJ2-2,13,TRBV7-3
ASSHTGGTEAF,TRBD1,TRBJ1-1,11,TRBV7-9
ASSPREKGTEAF,.,TRBJ1-1,12,TRBV18
ASSGRAEADTQY,TRBD2,TRBJ2-3,12,TRBV5-4
ASSPTGEDYGYT,TRBD1,TRBJ1-2,12,TRBV5-1
ASNPGDRLSVQY,TRBD1,TRBJ2-3,12,TRBV9
ASSPGTGGSETQY,TRBD1,TRBJ2-5,13,TRBV5-1
ASSTGTGGDETQY,TRBD1,TRBJ2-5,13,TRBV5-1
ASSLAGGRGDTQY,TRBD2,TRBJ2-3,13,TRBV5-6
ASSLRLAGGGEQF,TRBD2,TRBJ2-1,13,TRBV7-2
ASSLGPYRQPQH,.,TRBJ1-5,12,TRBV6-5
ASPGVAPSIQY,.,TRBJ2-4,11,TRBV6-5
ASSGLAGGRYNEQF,TRBD2,TRBJ2-1,14,TRBV2
ASSEALGLAQNTGELF,.,TRBJ2-2,16,TRBV2
ASSPRTSGSNEQF,TRBD2,TRBJ2-1,13,TRBV18
ASSPLAREGRNAQF,TRBD2,TRBJ2-1,14,TRBV4-1
ASSYNLAGGGTDTQY,TRBD2,TRBJ2-3,15,TRBV7-8
ASSPPTGEETQY,TRBD1,TRBJ2-5,12,TRBV18
ASTRVTTNEKLF,.,TRBJ1-4,12,TRBV2
ASSQQGSSGELF,.,TRBJ2-2,12,TRBV6-4
ASSYTGTSVRELF,TRBD2,TRBJ2-2,13,TRBV13
ASSPLAGGGEQF,TRBD2,TRBJ2-1,12,TRBV9
SVDEMTGPTDTQY,.,TRBJ2-3,13,TRBV29-1
ASSSASGAGYT,.,TRBJ1-2,11,TRBV11-2
ASSPQPGTSANNEQF,TRBD2,TRBJ2-1,15,TRBV5-1
ASSVGATGAGELF,TRBD1,TRBJ2-2,13,TRBV9
ASRDSADHEQY,.,TRBJ2-7,11,TRBV5-1
ASSLLGGGTSEQF,.,TRBJ2-1,13,TRBV18
ASSLEGISGGGQGASGYT,.,TRBJ1-2,18,TRBV5-1
ANGLAGVSYNEQF,TRBD2,TRBJ2-1,13,TRBV10-1
ASSGTGDTQY,TRBD1,TRBJ2-3,10,TRBV2
ASSEGERHGYT,.,TRBJ1-2,11,TRBV2
ASSKYRDEAF,.,TRBJ1-1,10,TRBV18
ASSESAGGHTDTQY,TRBD1,TRBJ2-3,14,TRBV10-2
ASSKVCGVSNQPQH,.,TRBJ1-5,14,TRBV21-1
ASSSRRLAGGMNTGELF,TRBD2,TRBJ2-2,17,TRBV7-2
ASSRTGGPADTQY,TRBD1,TRBJ2-3,13,TRBV5-1
ASSFGGEESEQY,.,.,12,TRBV28
ASSLLRGQRETQY,TRBD1,TRBJ2-5,13,TRBV7-2
ASRGASGSRDEQF,TRBD2,TRBJ2-1,13,TRBV2
SAVRAGTSTDTQY,.,TRBJ2-3,13,TRBV29-1
ASSLGDFVYNEQF,.,TRBJ2-1,13,TRBV11-3
ASSPGNEQF,.,TRBJ2-1,9,TRBV7-3
ASSLALAGGLDTQY,TRBD2,TRBJ2-3,14,TRBV5-1
ASSPPGQGFGYT,TRBD1,TRBJ1-2,12,TRBV28
ASSVHPAQGRETQY,.,TRBJ2-5,14,TRBV19
ASSEYGTRYEQY,.,TRBJ2-7,12,TRBV6-1
ASSLWGQGYSSTDTQY,.,TRBJ2-3,16,TRBV7-8
ASSPSQGYSPLH,TRBD1,TRBJ1-6,12,TRBV18
ASSVTGTEAF,.,TRBJ1-1,10,TRBV19
ASSYEETQY,.,TRBJ2-5,9,TRBV2
ASSRGTGGLQPQH,TRBD1,TRBJ1-5,13,TRBV19
ASRTGGEATDTQY,.,TRBJ2-3,13,TRBV6-1